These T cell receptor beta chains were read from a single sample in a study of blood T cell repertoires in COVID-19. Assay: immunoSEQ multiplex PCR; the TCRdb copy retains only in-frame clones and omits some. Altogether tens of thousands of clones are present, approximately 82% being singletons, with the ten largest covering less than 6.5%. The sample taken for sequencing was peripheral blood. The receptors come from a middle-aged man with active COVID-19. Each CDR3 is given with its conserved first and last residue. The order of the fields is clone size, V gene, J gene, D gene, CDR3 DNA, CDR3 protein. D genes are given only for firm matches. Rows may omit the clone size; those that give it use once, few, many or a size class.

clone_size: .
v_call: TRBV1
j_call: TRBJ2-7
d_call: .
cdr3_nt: TGCACCAGCAGATTCGGTTACGAGCAGTACTTC
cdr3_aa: CTSRFGYEQYF

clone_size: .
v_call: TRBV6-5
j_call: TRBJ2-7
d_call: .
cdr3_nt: TGTGCCAGCAGGGGCGGGACAGATCCCTACGAGCAGTACTTC
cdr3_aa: CASRGGTDPYEQYF

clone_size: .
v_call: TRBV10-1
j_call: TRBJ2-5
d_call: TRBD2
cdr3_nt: TGCGCCAGCTCCGATTCCGGTAGCGGGGGCCCGGAGACCCAGTACTTC
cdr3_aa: CASSDSGSGGPETQYF

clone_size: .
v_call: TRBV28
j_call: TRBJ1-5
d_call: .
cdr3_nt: TGTGCCAGCAGAAAAGGACTGGTCAATCAGCCCCAGCATTTT
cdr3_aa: CASRKGLVNQPQHF

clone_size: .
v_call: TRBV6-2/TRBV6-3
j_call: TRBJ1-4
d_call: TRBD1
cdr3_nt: TGTGCCAGCAGCAGGACAGGGGACCTTGAAAAACTGTTTTTT
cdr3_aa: CASSRTGDLEKLFF

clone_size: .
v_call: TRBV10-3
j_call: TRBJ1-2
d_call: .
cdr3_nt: TGTGCCATCAGTGACACACAGACTACCAAATATGGCTACACCTTC
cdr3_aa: CAISDTQTTKYGYTF

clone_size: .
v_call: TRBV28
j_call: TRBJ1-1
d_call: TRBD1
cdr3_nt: TGTGCCAGCAGTTGGGACAGGGGATCTGAAGCTTTCTTT
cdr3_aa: CASSWDRGSEAFF

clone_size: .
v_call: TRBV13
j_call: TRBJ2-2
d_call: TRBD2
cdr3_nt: TGTGCCAGCAGCACCACTAGCGGGAGGGCCTCCGGGGAGCTGTTTTTT
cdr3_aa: CASSTTSGRASGELFF

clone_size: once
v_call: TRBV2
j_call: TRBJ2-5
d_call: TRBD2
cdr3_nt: TGTGCCAGCAGTGAAGAGCGGGGGGGCGTGGGAGACCAAGAGACCCAGTACTTC
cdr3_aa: CASSEERGGVGDQETQYF

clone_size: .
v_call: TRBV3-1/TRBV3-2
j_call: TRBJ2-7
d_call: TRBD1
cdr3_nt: TGTGCCAGCAGCCAGGGGACAGGGCGTTACGAGCAGTACTTC
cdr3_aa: CASSQGTGRYEQYF

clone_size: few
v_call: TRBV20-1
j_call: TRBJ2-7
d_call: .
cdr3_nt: TGCAGTGCTAGTAGCCCTCGGGGTGGCTCGGGTGAGCAGTACTTC
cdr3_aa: CSASSPRGGSGEQYF

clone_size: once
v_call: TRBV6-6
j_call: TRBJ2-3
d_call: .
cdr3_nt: TGTGCCAGCAGGTACCTCGGCACAGATACGCAGTATTTT
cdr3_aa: CASRYLGTDTQYF

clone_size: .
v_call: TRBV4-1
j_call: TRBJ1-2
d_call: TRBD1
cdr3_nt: TGCGCCAGCAGCCAAGATAGGACAGGAGTTGAGAGCTATGGCTACACCTTC
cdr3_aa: CASSQDRTGVESYGYTF

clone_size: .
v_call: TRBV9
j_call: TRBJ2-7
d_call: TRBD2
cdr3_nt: TGTGCCAGCAGCGTAGACACGACTAGCGGGGCCGAGCAGTACTTC
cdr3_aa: CASSVDTTSGAEQYF

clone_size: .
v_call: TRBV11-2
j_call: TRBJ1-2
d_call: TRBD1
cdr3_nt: TGTGCCAGCAGCTTAGTCGGTACAGGGGATCGTTATGGCTACACCTTC
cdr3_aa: CASSLVGTGDRYGYTF

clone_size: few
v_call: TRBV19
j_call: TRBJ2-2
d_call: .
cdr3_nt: TGTGCCAGCGAACAGGGATTCAACACCGGGGAGCTGTTTTTT
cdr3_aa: CASEQGFNTGELFF

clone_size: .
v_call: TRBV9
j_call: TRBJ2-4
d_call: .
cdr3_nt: TGTGCCAGCAGCGTAGATCAGGGGTACATTCAGTACTTC
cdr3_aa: CASSVDQGYIQYF

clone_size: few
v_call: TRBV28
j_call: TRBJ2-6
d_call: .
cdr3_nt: TGTGCCAGCAATGCCCAGGGGGGCCTCTCTGGGGCCAACGTCCTGACTTTC
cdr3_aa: CASNAQGGLSGANVLTF

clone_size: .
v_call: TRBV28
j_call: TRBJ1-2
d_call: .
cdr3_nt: TGTGCCAGCAGCCCAGGGATGGCTATAAACTATGGCTACACCTTC
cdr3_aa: CASSPGMAINYGYTF

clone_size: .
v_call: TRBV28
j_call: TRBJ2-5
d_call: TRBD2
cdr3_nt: TGTGCCAGCAGCATGCCCCGACTAGCGGCGAGGGAGGAGACCCAGTACTTC
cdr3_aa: CASSMPRLAAREETQYF

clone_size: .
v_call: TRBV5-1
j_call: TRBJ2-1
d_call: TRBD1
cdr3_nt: TGCGCCAGCGGACGACAGGGGGCAACCTACAATGAGCAGTTCTTC
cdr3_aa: CASGRQGATYNEQFF

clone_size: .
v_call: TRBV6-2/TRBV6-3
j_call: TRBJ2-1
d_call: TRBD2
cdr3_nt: TGTGCCAGCAGTTACGGGACTAGCGGCGGTGGAAATGAGCAGTTCTTC
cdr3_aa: CASSYGTSGGGNEQFF

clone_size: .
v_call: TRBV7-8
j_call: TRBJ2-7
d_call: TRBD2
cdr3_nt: TGTGCCAGCAGCCTGGGGGGACTAGCGGGAGGGCCTTACGAGCAGTACTTC
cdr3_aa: CASSLGGLAGGPYEQYF

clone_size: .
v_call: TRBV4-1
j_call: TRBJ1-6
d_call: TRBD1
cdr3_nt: TGCGCCAGCAGCCATCCCGACAGGGGAAGGTCACCCCTCCACTTT
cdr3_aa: CASSHPDRGRSPLHF

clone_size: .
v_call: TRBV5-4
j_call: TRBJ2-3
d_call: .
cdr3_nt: TGTGCCGCCCGGGACTGGGTCAGGGATACGCAGTATTTT
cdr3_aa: CAARDWVRDTQYF

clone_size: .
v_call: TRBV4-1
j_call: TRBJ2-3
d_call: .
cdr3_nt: TGCGCCAGCAGCCAACCCACCAGGGCTAGGTCCACAGATACGCAGTATTTT
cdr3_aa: CASSQPTRARSTDTQYF

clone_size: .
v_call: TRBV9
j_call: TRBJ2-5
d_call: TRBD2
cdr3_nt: TGTGCCAGCAGCGGTAGCGGGGGTTTGGGAGAGACCCAGTACTTC
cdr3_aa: CASSGSGGLGETQYF

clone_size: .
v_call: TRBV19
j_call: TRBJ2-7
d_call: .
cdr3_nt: TGTGCCAGTAGTATCTCGCAGACCTACGAGCAGTACTTC
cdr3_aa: CASSISQTYEQYF

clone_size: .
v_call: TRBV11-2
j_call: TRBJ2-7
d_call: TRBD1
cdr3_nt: TGTGCCAGCAGCTTAGCCGTAGGGGGCATGGGGAGCTCCTACGAGCAGTACTTC
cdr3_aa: CASSLAVGGMGSSYEQYF

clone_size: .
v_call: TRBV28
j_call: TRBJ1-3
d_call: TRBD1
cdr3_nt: TGTGCCAGCAGTTCAGGGACAGCTTCTTCTGGAAACACCATATATTTT
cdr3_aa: CASSSGTASSGNTIYF

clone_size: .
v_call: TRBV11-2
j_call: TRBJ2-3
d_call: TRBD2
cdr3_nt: TGTGCCAGCAGCTGGGGACTAGCGGGGGGAGATACGCAGTATTTT
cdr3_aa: CASSWGLAGGDTQYF

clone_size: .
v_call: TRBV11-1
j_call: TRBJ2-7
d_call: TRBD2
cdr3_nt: TGTGCCAGCAGAAAAGATAGCGGGAGAACCTACGAGCAGTACTTC
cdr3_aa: CASRKDSGRTYEQYF

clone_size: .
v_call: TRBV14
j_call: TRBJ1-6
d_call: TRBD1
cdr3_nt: TGTGCCAGCAGCCTTCAGGACAGGCCGCCCCACTTT
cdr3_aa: CASSLQDRPPHF

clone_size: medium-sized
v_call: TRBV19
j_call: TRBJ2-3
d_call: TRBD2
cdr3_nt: TGTGCCAGTAGTATAGCGGTTAGCGGGGGGTTTCATACGCAGTATTTT
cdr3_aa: CASSIAVSGGFHTQYF

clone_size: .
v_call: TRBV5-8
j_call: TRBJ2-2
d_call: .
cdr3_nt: TGTGCCAGCAGCTTGGGACTACACACCGGGGAGCTGTTTTTT
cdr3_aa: CASSLGLHTGELFF

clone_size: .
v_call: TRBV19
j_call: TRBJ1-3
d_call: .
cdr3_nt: TGTGCCAGTAGTATTCCTCGGGGGGACCCTGGAAACACCATATATTTT
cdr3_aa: CASSIPRGDPGNTIYF

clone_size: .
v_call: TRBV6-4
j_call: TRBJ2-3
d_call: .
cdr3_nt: TGTGCCAGCAGTGGAGGTCCAGGGGCAAGCACAGATACGCAGTATTTT
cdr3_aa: CASSGGPGASTDTQYF

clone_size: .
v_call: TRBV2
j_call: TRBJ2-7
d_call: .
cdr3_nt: TGTGCCAGCCGCCGGGAGACCTACGAGCAGTACTTC
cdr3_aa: CASRRETYEQYF

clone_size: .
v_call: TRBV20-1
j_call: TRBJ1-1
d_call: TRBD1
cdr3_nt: TGCAGTGCTAGTCAGGACAGGCGGAACACTGAAGCTTTCTTT
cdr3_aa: CSASQDRRNTEAFF

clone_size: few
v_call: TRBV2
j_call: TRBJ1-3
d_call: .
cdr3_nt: TGTGCCAGCACCGACGAGGTTGGAAACACCATATATTTT
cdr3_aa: CASTDEVGNTIYF

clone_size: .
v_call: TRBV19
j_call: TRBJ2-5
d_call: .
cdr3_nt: TGTGCCAGTAGTGCCGGCCGGGAAGAGACCCAGTACTTC
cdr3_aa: CASSAGREETQYF

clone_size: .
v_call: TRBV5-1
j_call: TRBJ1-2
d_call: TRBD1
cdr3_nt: TGCGCCAGCTCACAGGGGTCGACTAACTATGGCTACACCTTC
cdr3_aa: CASSQGSTNYGYTF

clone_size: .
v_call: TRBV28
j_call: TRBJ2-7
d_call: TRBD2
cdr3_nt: TGTGCCAGCAGTCCCGCTAGGACTAGCGGCAGGTACGAGCAGTACTTC
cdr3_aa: CASSPARTSGRYEQYF

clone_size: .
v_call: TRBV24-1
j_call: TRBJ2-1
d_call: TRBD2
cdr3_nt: TGTGCCACCAGTGGATCCCGGACTAGCGGGATCTTGGTGCCCAATGAGCAGTTCTTC
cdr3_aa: CATSGSRTSGILVPNEQFF

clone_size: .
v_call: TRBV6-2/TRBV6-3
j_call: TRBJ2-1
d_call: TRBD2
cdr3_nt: TGTGCCAGCAGTTACGCCCTAGCGGGAGGGCGGGATGAGCAGTTCTTC
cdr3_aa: CASSYALAGGRDEQFF

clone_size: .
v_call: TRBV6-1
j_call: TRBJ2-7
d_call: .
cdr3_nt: TGTGCCAGCAGTGAAATGCGGTACGAGCAGTACTTC
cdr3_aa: CASSEMRYEQYF

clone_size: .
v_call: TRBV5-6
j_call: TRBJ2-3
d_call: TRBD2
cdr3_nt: TGTGCCAGTACCACATGGGGGGGTAGCACAGATACGCAGTATTTT
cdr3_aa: CASTTWGGSTDTQYF

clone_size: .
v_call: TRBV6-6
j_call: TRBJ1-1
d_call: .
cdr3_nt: TGTGCCAGCAGTTACTCGGGGGCACCATGGGACACTGAAGCTTTCTTT
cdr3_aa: CASSYSGAPWDTEAFF

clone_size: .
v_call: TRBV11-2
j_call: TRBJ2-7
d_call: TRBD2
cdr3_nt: TGTGCCAGCAGCCCACTAGCGGGGGAGTACGAGCAGTACTTC
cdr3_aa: CASSPLAGEYEQYF

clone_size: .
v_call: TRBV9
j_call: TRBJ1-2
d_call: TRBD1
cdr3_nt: TGTGCCAGCAGAGGACAGGGGAGGAATGGCTACACCTTC
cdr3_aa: CASRGQGRNGYTF

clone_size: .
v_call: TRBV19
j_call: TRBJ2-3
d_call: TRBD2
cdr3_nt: TGTGCCAGTAGCGGGAGGGGTGCATCAGATACGCAGTATTTT
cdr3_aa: CASSGRGASDTQYF

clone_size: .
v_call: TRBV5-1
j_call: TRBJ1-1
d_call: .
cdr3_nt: TGCGCCAGCAGCTCTACAGGGAACACTGAAGCTTTCTTT
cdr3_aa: CASSSTGNTEAFF

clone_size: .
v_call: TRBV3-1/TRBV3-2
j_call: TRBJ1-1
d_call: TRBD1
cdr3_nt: TGTGCCAGCAGCCCTAGACAGGGAAAGAACACTGAAGCTTTCTTT
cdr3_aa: CASSPRQGKNTEAFF

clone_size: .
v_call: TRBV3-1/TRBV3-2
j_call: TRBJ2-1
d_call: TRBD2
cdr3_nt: TGTGCCAGCTCCTTGAAAGCGGGGGATAATGAGCAGTTCTTC
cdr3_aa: CASSLKAGDNEQFF

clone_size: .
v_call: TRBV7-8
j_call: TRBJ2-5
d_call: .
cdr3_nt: TGTGCCAGCAGCACCCTGGCAGGGAACCCCCAAGAGACCCAGTACTTC
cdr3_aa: CASSTLAGNPQETQYF

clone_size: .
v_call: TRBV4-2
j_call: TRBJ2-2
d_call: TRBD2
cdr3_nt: TGTGCCAGCAGCCAAGATCTGAGCGGGAGCGGGACCGGGGAGCTGTTTTTT
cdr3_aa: CASSQDLSGSGTGELFF

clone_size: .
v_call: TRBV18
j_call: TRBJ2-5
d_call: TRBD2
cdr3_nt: TGTGCCAGCTCACCATCAGGACTAGTAGGGGAGACCCAGTACTTC
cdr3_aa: CASSPSGLVGETQYF

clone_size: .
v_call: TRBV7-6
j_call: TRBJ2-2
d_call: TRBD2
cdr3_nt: TGTGCCAGCAGCCCAGCGTGGCGGGGGGGCCGAACCGGGGAGCTGTTTTTT
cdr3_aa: CASSPAWRGGRTGELFF

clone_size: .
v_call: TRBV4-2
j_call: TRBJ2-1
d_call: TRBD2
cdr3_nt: TGTGCCAGCAGCCAGCGCCGGAGTGGCGGGAGTTACAATGAGCAGTTCTTC
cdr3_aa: CASSQRRSGGSYNEQFF